This T cell receptor (beta chain) was sequenced in a study of T cells in Graves' hyperthyroidism and ophthalmopathy. In the case of this clonotype: One end of the junction is discordant with germline, which a read error may explain.

The CDR3 regions of TCR beta were amplified from RNA transcripts. First-round RT-PCR targeting the TCR CDR3 was performed with the HTBI primer set. MiXCR, applied by TCRdb to the multiplex PCR reads, yields one record per CDR3 protein. This sample carries around 660,000 distinct CDR3 sequences, approximately 42% of them seen once, and the ten largest clones take less than 8.5%. The germline V gene has CDR1 ENHRY and CDR2 SYGVKD. This CDR3 comprises 13 residues. The chain employs TRBV10-3 and TRBJ2-7; no clear D. The sequence was collected from an adult man with Graves' disease, either hyperthyroidism or ophthalmopathy (not recorded which). Material: peripheral blood or thyroid tissue (not recorded which). The CDR3 region is CASSAAEDYEQYF. The DNA for the CDR3 is TGTGCCAGCAGTGCGGCAGAGGATTACGAGCAGTACTTC.